This T cell receptor beta chain was sequenced during a study of T cell changes during pregnancy in multiple sclerosis. Sequencing used immunoSEQ multiplex PCR; TCRdb keeps in-frame clones, though not all of them. Altogether about 59,000 clones are present, 85% to 95% being singletons, with the ten largest covering about 2.8%. V was pared by 4 bases and J by 5 bases, with 5 bases between. The CDR3 is 12 residues long. CDR1 is SEHNR, CDR2 FQNEAQ, per germline (reference sequence). The sequence came from a female donor with multiple sclerosis, enrolled in a pregnancy study. Sequenced material: CD8+ T cells from peripheral blood mononuclear cells, taken in the third trimester of pregnancy. The rearrangement links TRBV7-9 to TRBJ2-2; possible D gene TRBD1, 5 bases. The CDR3 spells CASSSGTGELFF. The CDR3, as DNA: TGTGCCAGCAGCTCAGGGACCGGGGAGCTGTTTTTT. The full variable domain, with the rest looked up from reference TRBV7-9 and TRBJ2-2, is DTGVSQNPRHKITKRGQNVTFRCDPISEHNRLYWYRQTLGQGPEFLTYFQNEAQLEKSRLLSDRFSAERPKGSFSTLEIQRTEQGDSAMYLCASSSGTGELFFGEGSRLTVL.